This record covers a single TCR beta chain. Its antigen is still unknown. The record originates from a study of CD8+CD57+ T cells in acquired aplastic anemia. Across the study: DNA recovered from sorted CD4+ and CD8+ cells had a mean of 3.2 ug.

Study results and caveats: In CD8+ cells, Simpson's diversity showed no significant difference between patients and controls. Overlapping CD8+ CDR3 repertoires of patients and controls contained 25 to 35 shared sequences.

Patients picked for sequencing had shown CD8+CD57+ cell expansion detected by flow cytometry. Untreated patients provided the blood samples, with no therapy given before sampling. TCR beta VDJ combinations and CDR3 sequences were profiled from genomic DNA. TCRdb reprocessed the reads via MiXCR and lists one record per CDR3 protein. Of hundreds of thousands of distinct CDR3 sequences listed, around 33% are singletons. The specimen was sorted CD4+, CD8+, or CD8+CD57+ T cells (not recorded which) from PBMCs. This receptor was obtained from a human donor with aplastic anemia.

The CDR3 DNA is TGTGCCAGCAGCTCCACTCGACAGGGGGAACTGTTTTTT. It yields the protein CASSSTRQGELFF. The chain is built from TRBV7-2 and TRBJ1-4; TRBD1 matches at 9 bases. This CDR3 contains 13 residues. The trim removed 4 bases at V and 12 bases at J, leaving 6 bases unmatched. Germline CDR1 SGHTA, CDR2 FQGNSA.